This T cell receptor (beta chain) originates from a study of Ad26.COV2.S vaccination and SARS-CoV-2 variants. Some clones are missing from TCRdb's copy, which holds only in-frame ones; the method was immunoSEQ multiplex PCR. The sample contains hundreds of thousands of clones, more than 75% of which appear only once. The CDR3 loop spans 13 amino acids. The V gene's germline CDR1 is SGHVS and CDR2 FNYEAQ. V was clipped by 5 bases and J by 7 bases, with 14 bases between them. Described treatment: 15 to 20 received Ad26.COV2.S at low or high dose, single or two shots; 5 received placebo; per-sample allocation not given. Samples analyzed were those drawn on day 63 after the first vaccine or placebo injection.

The chain carries TRBV7-6 and TRBJ1-1; D possibly corresponds to TRBD1 (5 bases). The receptor comes from a person between 18 and 60 years old who received the Ad26.COV2.S COVID-19 vaccine or a placebo. This specimen consisted of peripheral blood, obtained in a trial of Ad26.COV2.S vaccine versus placebo. CDR3 loop: CASSPIAQGEAFF. Written as DNA, the CDR3 is TGTGCCAGCAGCCCCATAGCCCAGGGTGAAGCTTTCTTT.